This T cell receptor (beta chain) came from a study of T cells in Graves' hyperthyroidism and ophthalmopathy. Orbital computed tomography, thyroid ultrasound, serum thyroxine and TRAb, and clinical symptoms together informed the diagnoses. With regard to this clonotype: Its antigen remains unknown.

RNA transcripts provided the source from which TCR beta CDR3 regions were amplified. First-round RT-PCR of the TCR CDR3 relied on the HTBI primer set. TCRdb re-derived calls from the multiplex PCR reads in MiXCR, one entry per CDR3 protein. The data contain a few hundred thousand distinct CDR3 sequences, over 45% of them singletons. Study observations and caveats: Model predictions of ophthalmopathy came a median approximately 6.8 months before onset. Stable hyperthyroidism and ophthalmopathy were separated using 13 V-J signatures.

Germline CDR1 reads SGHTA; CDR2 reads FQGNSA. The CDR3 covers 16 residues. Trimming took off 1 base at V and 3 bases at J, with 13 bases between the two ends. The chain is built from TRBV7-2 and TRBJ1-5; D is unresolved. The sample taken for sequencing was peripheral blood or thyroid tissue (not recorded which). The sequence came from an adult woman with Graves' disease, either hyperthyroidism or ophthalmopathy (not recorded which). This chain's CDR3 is CASSLGSTGNNQPQHF. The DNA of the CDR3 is TGTGCCAGCAGCTTAGGCTCGACCGGGAACAATCAGCCCCAGCATTTT.